This TCR beta chain comes out of a study of cytomegalovirus exposure and HLA in healthy donors. Study outcomes and limitations: Further analysis, carried out later, found HLA-associated TCR beta chains more clonally expanded than equally common other chains. In terms of immune exposure information, only CMV serostatus was available.

The CDR3 spans 15 residues. Trimming took 1 base from V and 6 from J; bases not matched to a gene: 6. Germline V lookup: CDR1 LNHDA, CDR2 SQIVND (reference sequence). To note about this clone: No antigen is known for it.

The PCR made use of 60 Vbeta and 13 Jbeta primers. The protocol was immunoSEQ multiplex PCR, while the TCRdb copy is restricted to in-frame clones and leaves out a portion. The sample holds hundreds of thousands of clones, approximately 80% seen once. The chain uses TRBV19 and TRBJ1-2; 9 positions match TRBD1. The sequence was obtained from a girl aged 5 to 17 in good health and CMV-seronegative. Sequenced sample: PBMCs. In DNA form, the CDR3 reads TGTGCCAGTAGTATAGGAGGGACAGGGCGGGATGGCTACACCTTC. This gives the protein CASSIGGTGRDGYTF.